A single sample gave rise to the 8 T cell receptor beta chains below, sequenced in a study of regulatory T cells in long-lasting Graves disease. This sample's time point: newly diagnosed GD, antithyroid drugs for less than 3 months. RNA extracted from PBMCs served as the sequencing template. CDR3 regions were amplified by Arm-PCR using iRepertoire HTBI primers to build TCR beta libraries. From the multiplex PCR reads, TCRdb called clonotypes with MiXCR, one entry per CDR3 protein. This table has 550,000 to 650,000 distinct CDR3 sequences, about 15% appearing once. The same data also went into a second study, on T cells in Graves' hyperthyroidism and ophthalmopathy.

This specimen consisted of peripheral blood mononuclear cells (PBMCs), obtained at new diagnosis, from a patient treated with antithyroid drugs. The receptors come from a man in his late teens or twenties with Graves disease.

The rearrangement joins TRBV10-3 to TRBJ2-2; 12 positions agree with TRBD1. CDR1 ENHRY and CDR2 SYGVKD come from the germline V gene. The J segment lost 6 bases and the V segment lost 8 bases, leaving 10 bases of the junction unmatched. This CDR3 region has 16 residues. The CDR3 DNA reads TGTGCCATCCGGACCGGGACAGGGGGCCCTTCCGGGGAGCTGTTTTTT. It specifies CAIRTGTGGPSGELFF.

In its sample, this clonotype was seen a few times. This chain uses TRBV6-2 or TRBV6-3 with TRBJ2-7, with 7 bases that match TRBD2. The ends lost 5 bases at V and 4 bases at J; junction bases unmatched: 8. Per the germline V gene, CDR1 is MNHEY and CDR2 is SVGEGT. CDR3 length: 14 residues. The CDR3 DNA sequence: TGTGCCAGCAGTGACCGGGGGGTAGGATACGAGCAGTACTTC. It encodes CASSDRGVGYEQYF.

This clonotype has a handful of counts. The chain is built from TRBV7-9 and TRBJ1-6; D gene ambiguous. The germline gives CDR1 SEHNR, CDR2 FQNEAQ (reference sequence). The CDR3 has 15 amino acids. Trimming left V 1 base short and J 7 bases short, with 11 bases between. The CDR3 spells CASSLDGVRNSPLHF. DNA for the CDR3: TGTGCCAGCAGCTTAGATGGCGTTCGGAATTCACCCCTCCACTTT.

This clonotype was picked up many times. The chain employs TRBV6-1 and TRBJ2-3; 8 bases match TRBD2. Germline V lookup: CDR1 MNHNS, CDR2 SASEGT. The CDR3 is 16 amino acids. V lost 6 bases to trimming and J lost 0 bases; unmatched junction nucleotides: 8. CDR3 DNA: TGTGCCAGCAGCAGACTAGCGTCTTCTAGCACAGATACGCAGTATTTT. The encoded protein is CASSRLASSSTDTQYF.

This clonotype turned up a few times. The V call is TRBV7-9, the J call TRBJ1-2; D is unresolved. This CDR3 has 12 amino acids. CDR1 and CDR2 from the germline V gene are SEHNR and FQNEAQ (reference sequence). Trimming took off 4 bases at V and 0 bases at J, with 3 bases between the two ends. CDR3 in amino acids: CASSSSNYGYTF. For the CDR3, the DNA is TGTGCCAGCAGCTCTTCTAACTATGGCTACACCTTC.

A remark on this clonotype: A much larger clone differs by one base, so this may be a read error. The chain recombines TRBV28 with TRBJ2-2, with D maybe TRBD1 (6 bases). The CDR3 extends over 15 amino acids. From germline, CDR1 is MDHEN and CDR2 SYDVKM. In DNA form, the CDR3 reads TGTACCAGCAGCCCTACAGGGAGAAGCACCGGGGAGCTGTTTTTT. This gives the protein CTSSPTGRSTGELFF.

The chain carries TRBV19 and TRBJ1-1; D is ambiguous. V lost 3 bases and J lost 5, with 16 bases in between. This CDR3 spans 15 amino acids. Per the germline V gene, CDR1 is LNHDA and CDR2 is SQIVND (reference sequence). This CDR3 is CASSILAARGTEAFF. CDR3 sequence (DNA): TGTGCCAGTAGTATCTTAGCCGCCCGAGGAACTGAAGCTTTCTTT.

Regarding this clonotype: The germline gene is not matched at one end of the junction; a read error may be the cause. The rearrangement links TRBV13 to TRBJ1-5; tentative D call: TRBD1 (6 bases). This CDR3 has 16 residues. Per the germline V gene, CDR1 is PRHDT and CDR2 is FYEKMQ (reference sequence). CDR3 residues: CASSQDQGYSNQPQHF. The DNA of the CDR3 is TGCGCCAGCAGCCAAGATCAGGGGTATAGCAATCAGCCCCAGCATTTT. Full variable domain (remainder filled in from reference TRBV13 and TRBJ1-5): AAGVIQSPRHLIKEKRETATLKCYPIPRHDTVYWYQQGPGQDPQFLISFYEKMQSDKGSIPDRFSAQQFSDYHSELNMSSLELGDSALYFCASSQDQGYSNQPQHFGDGTRLSIL.